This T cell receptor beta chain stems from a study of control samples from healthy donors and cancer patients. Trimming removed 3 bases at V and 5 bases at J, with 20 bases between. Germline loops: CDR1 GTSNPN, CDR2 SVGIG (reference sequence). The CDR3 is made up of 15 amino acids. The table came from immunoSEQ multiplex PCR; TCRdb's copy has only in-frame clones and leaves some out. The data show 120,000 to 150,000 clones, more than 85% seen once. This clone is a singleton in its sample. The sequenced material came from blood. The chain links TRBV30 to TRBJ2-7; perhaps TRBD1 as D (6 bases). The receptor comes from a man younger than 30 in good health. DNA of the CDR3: TGTGCCTGGAGCCCCTTGGCAGGGGTATTCAACGAGCAGTACTTC. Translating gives CAWSPLAGVFNEQYF.